This entry lists 15 T cell receptor beta chains sequenced from one sample in a study of cytomegalovirus exposure and HLA in healthy donors. The PCR used 60 Vbeta and 13 Jbeta primers. Here immunoSEQ multiplex PCR was the method, and the copy in TCRdb shows in-frame clones only, minus some. This sample has about 40,000 clones; about nine tenths occur once, and the top ten carry 11%. Sequencing used PBMCs. These receptors all stem from a woman between 40 and 55 years old in good health and CMV-seropositive.

CDR3 region: CASSLRPGVWGGYTF. CDR3 nucleotides: TGTGCCAGCAGCCTAAGACCCGGGGTATGGGGAGGCTACACCTTC. The chain has TRBV13 and TRBJ1-2; unclear D gene. V lost 5 bases to trimming and J lost 8 bases, with 21 bases between them. The CDR3 contains 15 residues. CDR1 and CDR2 from the germline V gene are PRHDT and FYEKMQ (reference sequence).

The chain is built from TRBV7-9 and TRBJ2-3; D is unclear. V lost 3 bases and J lost 2, with 6 bases in between. The length of the CDR3 is 13 residues. The germline V gene has CDR1 SEHNR and CDR2 FQNEAQ (reference sequence). The CDR3 DNA reads as TGTGCCAGCAGCTTCAGCGCCACAGATACGCAGTATTTT. Its protein is CASSFSATDTQYF.

The V call is TRBV4-1, the J call TRBJ1-4; D gene unclear. The V end was cut by 8 bases, the J end by 6 bases, with 13 bases between. The CDR3 loop spans 13 amino acids. Germline CDR1 MGHRA, CDR2 YSYEKL. Written as DNA, the CDR3 is TGCGCCAGCGCGCGGTCGTCTGATGAAAAACTGTTTTTT. It specifies CASARSSDEKLFF.

J is TRBJ2-3 and V is TRBV7-2; maybe TRBD1 (7 bases). CDR1 is SGHTA and CDR2 is FQGNSA in the germline V gene. Trimming pared 2 bases from V and 3 bases from J, leaving 9 bases between. CDR3 length: 14 amino acids. This chain's CDR3 is CASSLQGGTDTQYF. CDR3 nucleotide sequence: TGTGCCAGCAGCTTACAGGGGGGAACAGATACGCAGTATTTT.

This chain links TRBV9 with TRBJ1-3; TRBD1 is a possible D gene (5 bases). The germline gives CDR1 SGDLS, CDR2 YYNGEE. With 0 bases removed from V and 1 base from J, the gap between germline ends came to 14 bases. CDR3 length: 17 residues. The CDR3 reads CASSVDPPGWSGNTIYF. The DNA of the CDR3 is TGTGCCAGCAGCGTAGATCCCCCAGGGTGGTCTGGAAACACCATATATTTT.

This clone was counted between two and nine times. This chain links TRBV6-6 with TRBJ2-3, with 10 bases fitting TRBD2. Germline V lookup: CDR1 MNHNY, CDR2 SVGAGI (reference sequence). The CDR3 runs 16 residues. J lost 5 bases, V lost 5 bases, and 10 bases had no gene match. In nucleotides, the CDR3 is TGTGCCAGCAGTAACAAAGCGGGGGGGCTGGGAGATACGCAGTATTTT. It codes for CASSNKAGGLGDTQYF.

The J gene is TRBJ2-1, the V gene TRBV11-2; the D gene is possibly TRBD2 (7 bases). Germline assignment: CDR1 SGHAT and CDR2 FQNNGV. The CDR3 is 14 amino acids. Between the trimmed V and J ends, which lost 5 bases and 5 bases, there was a span of 13 bases. The DNA for the CDR3 is TGTGCCAGCAGCGGGGGGGGCCGGGACAATGAGCAGTTCTTC. Translation: CASSGGGRDNEQFF.

This chain uses TRBV5-8 with TRBJ2-3; 9 nucleotides agree with TRBD2. V was clipped by 4 bases and J by 7 bases; unmatched bases: 10. Germline V lookup: CDR1 SGHTS, CDR2 YDEGEE. The CDR3 has 15 residues. CDR3 in amino acids: CASSRGLAGRYTQYF. The CDR3 DNA sequence: TGTGCCAGCAGCCGGGGACTAGCAGGTCGTTATACGCAGTATTTT.

The chain couples TRBV7-9 to TRBJ2-1; D is ambiguous. CDR1 and CDR2 from the germline V gene are SEHNR and FQNEAQ (reference sequence). This CDR3 is built from 14 residues. Trimming shortened V by 1 base and J by 5 bases, and 9 bases separated the two germline ends. CDR3 coding DNA: TGTGCCAGCAGCTTAGAAGTTAGCCACAATGAGCAGTTCTTC. This translates into CASSLEVSHNEQFF.

The rearrangement links TRBV28 to TRBJ2-5; no clear D gene. V lost 6 bases to trimming and J lost 3 bases, with 14 bases between them. Germline CDR1 and CDR2: MDHEN and SYDVKM. The CDR3 contains 14 residues. CDR3 in DNA: TGTGCCAGCAGCGATTCAGCGACCGAAGAGACCCAGTACTTC. It encodes CASSDSATEETQYF. The entire variable domain, with the rest obtained from reference TRBV28 and TRBJ2-5, is as follows: DVKVTQSSRYLVKRTGEKVFLECVQDMDHENMFWYRQDPGLGLRLIYFSYDVKMKEKGDIPEGYSVSREKKERFSLILESASTNQTSMYLCASSDSATEETQYFGPGTRLLVL.

This sequence joins TRBV4-3 and TRBJ2-7; perhaps TRBD1 as D (6 bases). Germline V gives CDR1 LGHNA, CDR2 YSLEER. The CDR3 covers 15 residues. The V gene lost 0 bases and the J gene lost 4 bases, with 13 bases spanning the gap. The CDR3 spells CASSQDNLGQYEQYF. The CDR3 region has the DNA TGCGCCAGCAGCCAAGACAATCTCGGACAGTACGAGCAGTACTTC.

This clone was recorded a few times. CDR3 sequence: CASSGTWFYGYTF. The CDR3 DNA follows: TGTGCCAGCAGTGGCACATGGTTCTATGGCTACACCTTC. The chain recombines TRBV2 with TRBJ1-2; no definite D call. V gave up 4 bases and J gave up 4 bases, with 10 bases separating them. This CDR3 contains 13 residues. Germline loops: CDR1 SNHLY, CDR2 FYNNEI.

The count of this clone is one. The V call is TRBV28, the J call TRBJ2-7, with D possibly TRBD1 on 6 matching bases. V was shortened by 3 bases and J by 0 bases, with 15 bases between the two germline ends. This CDR3 has 16 residues. CDR1 is MDHEN, CDR2 SYDVKM, per germline. The CDR3 is CASSFSPDSPSYEQYF. In DNA, the CDR3 is TGTGCCAGCAGTTTTTCCCCGGACAGTCCCTCCTACGAGCAGTACTTC.

This clone was seen just once. The genes are TRBV2 and TRBJ1-5; D might be TRBD1 (5 bases). The CDR3 totals 16 residues. Trimming removed 6 bases from V and 5 bases from J, with 20 bases in between. Germline assignment: CDR1 SNHLY and CDR2 FYNNEI. CDR3 sequence (DNA): TGTGCCAGCAGACCCCCCGTCCAGGGAGGATATCAGCCCCAGCATTTT. Residues: CASRPPVQGGYQPQHF.

V is TRBV11-2 and J is TRBJ1-2, with 7 nucleotides matching TRBD1. Germline V gene lookup returns CDR1 SGHAT and CDR2 FQNNGV. V shed 7 bases, J shed 0 bases, and the junction held 8 bases outside the gene matches. This CDR3 contains 15 residues. The CDR3 nucleotides are TGTGCCAGCAATCCCTCAGGGGGATCTAACTATGGCTACACCTTC. Residues: CASNPSGGSNYGYTF.